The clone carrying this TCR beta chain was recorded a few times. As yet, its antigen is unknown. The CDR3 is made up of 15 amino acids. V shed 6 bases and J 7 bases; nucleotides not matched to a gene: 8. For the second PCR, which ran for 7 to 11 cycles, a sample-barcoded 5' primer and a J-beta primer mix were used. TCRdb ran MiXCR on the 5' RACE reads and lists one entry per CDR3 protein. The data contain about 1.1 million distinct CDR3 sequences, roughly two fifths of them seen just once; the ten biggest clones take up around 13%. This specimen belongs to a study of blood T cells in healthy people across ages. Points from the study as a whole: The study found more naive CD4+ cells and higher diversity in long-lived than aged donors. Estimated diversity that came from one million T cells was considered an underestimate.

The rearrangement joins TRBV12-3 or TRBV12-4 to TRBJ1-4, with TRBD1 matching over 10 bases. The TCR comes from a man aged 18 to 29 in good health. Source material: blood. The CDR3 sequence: CASRPTGTGAEKLFF. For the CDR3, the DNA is TGTGCCAGCAGACCAACCGGGACAGGGGCTGAAAAACTGTTTTTT.